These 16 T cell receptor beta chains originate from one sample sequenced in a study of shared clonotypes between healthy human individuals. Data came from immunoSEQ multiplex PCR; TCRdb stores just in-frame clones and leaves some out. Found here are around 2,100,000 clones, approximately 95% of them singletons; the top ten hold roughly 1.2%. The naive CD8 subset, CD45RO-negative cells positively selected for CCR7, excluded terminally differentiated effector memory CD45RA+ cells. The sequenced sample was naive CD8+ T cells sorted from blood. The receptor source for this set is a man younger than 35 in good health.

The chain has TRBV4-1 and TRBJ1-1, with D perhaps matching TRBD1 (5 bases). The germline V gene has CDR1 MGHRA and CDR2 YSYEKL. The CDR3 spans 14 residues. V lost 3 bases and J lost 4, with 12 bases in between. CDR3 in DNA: TGCGCCAGCAGCCATTCGGGGGGTGGCACTGAAGCTTTCTTT. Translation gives CASSHSGGGTEAFF.

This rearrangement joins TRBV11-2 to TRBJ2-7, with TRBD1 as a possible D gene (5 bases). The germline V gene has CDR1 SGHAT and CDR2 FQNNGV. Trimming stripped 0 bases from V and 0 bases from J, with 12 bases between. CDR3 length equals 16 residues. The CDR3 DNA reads TGTGCCAGCAGCTTAGAGGGTAGGGGCGACTCCTACGAGCAGTACTTC. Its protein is CASSLEGRGDSYEQYF.

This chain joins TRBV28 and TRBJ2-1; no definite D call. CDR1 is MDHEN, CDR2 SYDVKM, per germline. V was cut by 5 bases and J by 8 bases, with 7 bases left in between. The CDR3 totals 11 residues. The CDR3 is CASSISYEQFF. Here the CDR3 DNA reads TGTGCCAGCAGTATCAGTTATGAGCAGTTCTTC.

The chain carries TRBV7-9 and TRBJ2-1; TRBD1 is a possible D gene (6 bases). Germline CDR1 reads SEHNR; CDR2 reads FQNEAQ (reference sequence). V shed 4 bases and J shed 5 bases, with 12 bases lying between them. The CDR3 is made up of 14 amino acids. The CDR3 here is CASSSTGLNNEQFF. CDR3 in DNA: TGTGCCAGCAGCTCTACAGGGCTCAACAATGAGCAGTTCTTC. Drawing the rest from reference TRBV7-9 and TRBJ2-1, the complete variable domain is DTGVSQNPRHKITKRGQNVTFRCDPISEHNRLYWYRQTLGQGPEFLTYFQNEAQLEKSRLLSDRFSAERPKGSFSTLEIQRTEQGDSAMYLCASSSTGLNNEQFFGPGTRLTVL.

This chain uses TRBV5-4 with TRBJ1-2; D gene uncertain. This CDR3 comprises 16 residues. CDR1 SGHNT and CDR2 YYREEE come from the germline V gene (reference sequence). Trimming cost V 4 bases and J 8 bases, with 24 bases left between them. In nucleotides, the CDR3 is TGTGCCAGCAGCAGAGACCCACCGGGGTCCATCTACGGCTACACCTTC. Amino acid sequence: CASSRDPPGSIYGYTF.

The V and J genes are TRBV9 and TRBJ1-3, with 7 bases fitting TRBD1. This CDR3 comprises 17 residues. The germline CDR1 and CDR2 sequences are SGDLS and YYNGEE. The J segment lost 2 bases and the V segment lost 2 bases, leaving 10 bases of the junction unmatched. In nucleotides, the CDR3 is TGTGCCAGCAGCGTTGGCCCCTCAGGGGGAACTGGAAACACCATATATTTT. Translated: CASSVGPSGGTGNTIYF.

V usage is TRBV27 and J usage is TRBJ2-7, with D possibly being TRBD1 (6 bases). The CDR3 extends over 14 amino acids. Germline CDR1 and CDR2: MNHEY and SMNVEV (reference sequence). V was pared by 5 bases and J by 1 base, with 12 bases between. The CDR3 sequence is CASSPGGRSYEQYF. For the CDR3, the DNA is TGTGCCAGCAGTCCTGGGGGCAGATCCTACGAGCAGTACTTC.

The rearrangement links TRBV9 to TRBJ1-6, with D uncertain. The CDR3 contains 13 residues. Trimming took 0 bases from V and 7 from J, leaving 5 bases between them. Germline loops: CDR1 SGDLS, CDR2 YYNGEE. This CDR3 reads CASSVDGNSPLHF. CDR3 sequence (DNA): TGTGCCAGCAGCGTAGACGGGAATTCACCCCTCCACTTT.

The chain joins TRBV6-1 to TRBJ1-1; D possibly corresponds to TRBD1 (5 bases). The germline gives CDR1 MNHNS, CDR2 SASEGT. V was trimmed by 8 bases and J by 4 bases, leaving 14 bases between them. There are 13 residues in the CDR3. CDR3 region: CASHEGAGTEAFF. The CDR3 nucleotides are TGTGCCAGCCACGAAGGGGCGGGCACTGAAGCTTTCTTT.

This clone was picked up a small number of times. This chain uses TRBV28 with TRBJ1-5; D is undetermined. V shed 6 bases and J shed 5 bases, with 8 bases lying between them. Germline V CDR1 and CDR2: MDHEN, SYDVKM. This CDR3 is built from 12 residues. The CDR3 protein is CASRYSYQPQHF. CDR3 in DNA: TGTGCCAGCAGATACAGTTATCAGCCCCAGCATTTT.

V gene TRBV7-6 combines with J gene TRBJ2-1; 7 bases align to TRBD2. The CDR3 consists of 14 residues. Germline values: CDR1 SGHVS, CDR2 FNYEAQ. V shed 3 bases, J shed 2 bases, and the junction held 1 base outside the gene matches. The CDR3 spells CASSFSGAYNEQFF. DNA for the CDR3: TGTGCCAGCAGCTTCAGCGGGGCCTACAATGAGCAGTTCTTC.

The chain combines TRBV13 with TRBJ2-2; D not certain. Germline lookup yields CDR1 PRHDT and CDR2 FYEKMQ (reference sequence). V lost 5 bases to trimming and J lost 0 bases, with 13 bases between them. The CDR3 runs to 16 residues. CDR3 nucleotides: TGTGCCAGCAGCCCCTTGGAGCGCTCGAACACCGGGGAGCTGTTTTTT. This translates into CASSPLERSNTGELFF.

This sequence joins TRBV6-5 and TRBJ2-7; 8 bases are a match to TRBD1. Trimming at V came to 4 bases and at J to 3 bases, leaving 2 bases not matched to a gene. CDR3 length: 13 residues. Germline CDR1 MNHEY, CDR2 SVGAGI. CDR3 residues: CASSSGGLYEQYF. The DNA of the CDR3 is TGTGCCAGCAGTTCAGGGGGCCTCTACGAGCAGTACTTC.

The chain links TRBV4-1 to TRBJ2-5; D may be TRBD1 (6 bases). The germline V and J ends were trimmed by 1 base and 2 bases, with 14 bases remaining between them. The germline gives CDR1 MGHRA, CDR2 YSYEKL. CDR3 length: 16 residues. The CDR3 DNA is TGCGCCAGCAGCCAAGCACAAACAGGGTTGCAAGAGACCCAGTACTTC. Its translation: CASSQAQTGLQETQYF.

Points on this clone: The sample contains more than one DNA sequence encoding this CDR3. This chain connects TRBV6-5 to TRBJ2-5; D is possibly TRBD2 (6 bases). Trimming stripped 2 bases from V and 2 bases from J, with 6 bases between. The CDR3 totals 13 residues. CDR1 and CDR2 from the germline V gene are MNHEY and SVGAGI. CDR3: CASSYGGQETQYF. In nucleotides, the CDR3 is TGTGCCAGCAGTTACGGGGGGCAAGAGACCCAGTACTTC.

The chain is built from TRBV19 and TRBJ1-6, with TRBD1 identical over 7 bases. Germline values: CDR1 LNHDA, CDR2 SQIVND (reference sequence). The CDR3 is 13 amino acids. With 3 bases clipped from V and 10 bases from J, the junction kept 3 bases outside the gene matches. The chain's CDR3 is CASSMGQTSPLHF. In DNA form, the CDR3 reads TGTGCCAGTAGTATGGGACAGACGTCACCCCTCCACTTT. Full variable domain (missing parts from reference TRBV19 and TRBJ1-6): DGGITQSPKYLFRKEGQNVTLSCEQNLNHDAMYWYRQDPGQGLRLIYYSQIVNDFQKGDIAEGYSVSREKKESFPLTVTSAQKNPTAFYLCASSMGQTSPLHFGNGTRLTVT.